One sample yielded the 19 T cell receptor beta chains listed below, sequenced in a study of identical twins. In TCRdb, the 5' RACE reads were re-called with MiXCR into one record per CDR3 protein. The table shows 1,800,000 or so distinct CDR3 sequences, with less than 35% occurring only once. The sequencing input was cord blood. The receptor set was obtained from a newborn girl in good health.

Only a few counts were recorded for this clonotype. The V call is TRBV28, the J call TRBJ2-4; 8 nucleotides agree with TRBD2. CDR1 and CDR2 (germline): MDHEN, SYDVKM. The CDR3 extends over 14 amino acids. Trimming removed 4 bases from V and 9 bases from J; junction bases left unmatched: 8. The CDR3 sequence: CASSSPGRGGIQYF. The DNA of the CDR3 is TGTGCCAGCAGTTCCCCCGGACGGGGGGGCATTCAGTACTTC.

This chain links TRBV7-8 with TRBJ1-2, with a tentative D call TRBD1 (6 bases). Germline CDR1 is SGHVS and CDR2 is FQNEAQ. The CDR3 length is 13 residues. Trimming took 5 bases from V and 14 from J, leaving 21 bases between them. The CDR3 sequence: CASSQQGVLSKTF. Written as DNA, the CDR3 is TGTGCCAGCAGCCAACAGGGAGTTCTAAGTAAGACCTTC.

The CDR3 DNA reads as TGTGCCAGCAGTTACTCGAGGTTAGCGGGCTTACAAGAGACCCAGTACTTC. Translating gives CASSYSRLAGLQETQYF. The chain uses TRBV6-5 and TRBJ2-5; 7 bases are shared with TRBD2. CDR1 and CDR2 from the germline V gene are MNHEY and SVGAGI. The CDR3 extends over 17 amino acids. V lost 0 bases, J lost 2 bases, and 9 bases stayed unmatched.

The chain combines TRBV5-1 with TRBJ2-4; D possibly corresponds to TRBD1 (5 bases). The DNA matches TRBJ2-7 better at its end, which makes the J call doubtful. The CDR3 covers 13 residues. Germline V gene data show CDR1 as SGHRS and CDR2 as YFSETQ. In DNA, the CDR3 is TGCGCCAGCAGCCCGGACACTCTGTACGAGCAGTACTTC. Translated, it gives CASSPDTLYEQYF.

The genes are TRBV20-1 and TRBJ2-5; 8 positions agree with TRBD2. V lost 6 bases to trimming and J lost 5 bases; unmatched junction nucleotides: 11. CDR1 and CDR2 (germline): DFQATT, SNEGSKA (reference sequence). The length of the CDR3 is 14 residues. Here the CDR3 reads CSARPAGEGETQYF. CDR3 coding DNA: TGCAGTGCGAGGCCAGCGGGAGAGGGTGAGACCCAGTACTTC.

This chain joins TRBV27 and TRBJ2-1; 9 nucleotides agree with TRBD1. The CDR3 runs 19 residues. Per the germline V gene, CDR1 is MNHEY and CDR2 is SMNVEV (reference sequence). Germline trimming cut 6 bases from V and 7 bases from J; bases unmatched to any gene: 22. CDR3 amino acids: CASSPRATRGTGMGNEQFF. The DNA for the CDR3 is TGTGCCAGCAGCCCTAGGGCCACCCGCGGGACAGGGATGGGGAATGAGCAGTTCTTC.

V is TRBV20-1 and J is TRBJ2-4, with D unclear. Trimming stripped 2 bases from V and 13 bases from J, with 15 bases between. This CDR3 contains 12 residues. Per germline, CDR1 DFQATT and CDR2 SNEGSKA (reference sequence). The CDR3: CSARTPRAEQYF. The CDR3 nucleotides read TGCAGTGCTAGAACACCTAGGGCTGAGCAGTACTTC.

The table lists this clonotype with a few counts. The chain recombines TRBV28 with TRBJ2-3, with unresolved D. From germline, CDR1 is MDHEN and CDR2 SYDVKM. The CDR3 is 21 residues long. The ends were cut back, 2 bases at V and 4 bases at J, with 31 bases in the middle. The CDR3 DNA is TGTGCCAGCAGTTTAGCCCTACAATTCCCGTTCTCTAGTCCAAGGGCAGATACGCAGTATTTT. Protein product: CASSLALQFPFSSPRADTQYF.

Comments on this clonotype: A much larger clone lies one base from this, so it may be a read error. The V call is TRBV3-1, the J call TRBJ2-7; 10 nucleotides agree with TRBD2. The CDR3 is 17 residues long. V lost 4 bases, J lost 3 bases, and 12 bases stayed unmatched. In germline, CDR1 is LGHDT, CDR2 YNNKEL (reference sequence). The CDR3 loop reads CASSRDLTSGINYEQYF. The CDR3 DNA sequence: TGTGCCAGCAGCCGAGATTTAACTAGCGGGATTAACTACGAGCAGTACTTC.

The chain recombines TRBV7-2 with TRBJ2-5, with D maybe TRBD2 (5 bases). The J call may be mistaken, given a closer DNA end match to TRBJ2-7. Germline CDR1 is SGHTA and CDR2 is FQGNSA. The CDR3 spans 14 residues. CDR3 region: CASSLTKKNYEQYF. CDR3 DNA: TGTGCCAGCAGCTTGACTAAAAAAAACTACGAGCAGTACTTC.

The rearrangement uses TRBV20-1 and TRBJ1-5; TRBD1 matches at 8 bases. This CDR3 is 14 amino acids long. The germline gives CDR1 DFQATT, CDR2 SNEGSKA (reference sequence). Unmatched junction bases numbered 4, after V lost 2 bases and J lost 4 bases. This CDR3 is CSARTTGANQPQHF. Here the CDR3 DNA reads TGCAGTGCTAGAACGACAGGGGCTAATCAGCCCCAGCATTTT.

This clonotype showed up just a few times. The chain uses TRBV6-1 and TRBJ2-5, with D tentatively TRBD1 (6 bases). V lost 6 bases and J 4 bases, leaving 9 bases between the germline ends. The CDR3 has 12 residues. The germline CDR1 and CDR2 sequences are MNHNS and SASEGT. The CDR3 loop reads CASRKGGETQYF. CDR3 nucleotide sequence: TGTGCCAGCAGGAAAGGGGGAGAGACCCAGTACTTC.

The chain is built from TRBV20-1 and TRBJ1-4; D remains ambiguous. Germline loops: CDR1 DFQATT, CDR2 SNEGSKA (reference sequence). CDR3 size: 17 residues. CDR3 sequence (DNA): TGCGCAGCGAGTAGTGTTCTGAGCGGGCGGATTAATGAAAAACTGTTTTTT. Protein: CAASSVLSGRINEKLFF.

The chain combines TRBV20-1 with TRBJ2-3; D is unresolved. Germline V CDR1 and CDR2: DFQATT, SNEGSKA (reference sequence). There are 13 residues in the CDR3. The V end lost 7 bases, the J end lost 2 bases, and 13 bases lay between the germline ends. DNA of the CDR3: TGCAGTGTTCAGGAGAGCGTCACAGATACGCAGTATTTT. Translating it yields CSVQESVTDTQYF.

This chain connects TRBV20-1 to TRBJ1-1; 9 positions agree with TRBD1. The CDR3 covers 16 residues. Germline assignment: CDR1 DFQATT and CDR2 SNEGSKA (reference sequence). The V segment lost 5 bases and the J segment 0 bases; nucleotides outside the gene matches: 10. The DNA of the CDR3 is TGCAGTGCTGCCTCCGGGACAGGGTCCTTGAACACTGAAGCTTTCTTT. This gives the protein CSAASGTGSLNTEAFF.

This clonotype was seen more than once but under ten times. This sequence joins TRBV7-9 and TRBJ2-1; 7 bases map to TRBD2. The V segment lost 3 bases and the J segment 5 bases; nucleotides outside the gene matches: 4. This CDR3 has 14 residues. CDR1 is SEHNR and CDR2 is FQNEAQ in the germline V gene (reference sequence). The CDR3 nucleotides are TGTGCCAGCAGCTTCCGACTAGCCGACAATGAGCAGTTCTTC. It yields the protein CASSFRLADNEQFF.

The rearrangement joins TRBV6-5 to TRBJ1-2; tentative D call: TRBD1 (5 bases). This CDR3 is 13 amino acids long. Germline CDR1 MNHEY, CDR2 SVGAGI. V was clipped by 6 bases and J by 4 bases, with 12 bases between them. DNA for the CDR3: TGTGCCAGCAGACCCGACAGACTCTATGGCTACACCTTC. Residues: CASRPDRLYGYTF.

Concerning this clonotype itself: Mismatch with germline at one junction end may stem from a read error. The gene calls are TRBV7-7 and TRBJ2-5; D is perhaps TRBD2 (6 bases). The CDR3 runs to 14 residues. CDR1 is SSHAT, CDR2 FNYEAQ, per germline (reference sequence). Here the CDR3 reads CASSLKGGPETQYF. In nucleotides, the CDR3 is TGTGCTAGCAGCTTAAAAGGAGGGCCTGAGACCCAGTACTTC.

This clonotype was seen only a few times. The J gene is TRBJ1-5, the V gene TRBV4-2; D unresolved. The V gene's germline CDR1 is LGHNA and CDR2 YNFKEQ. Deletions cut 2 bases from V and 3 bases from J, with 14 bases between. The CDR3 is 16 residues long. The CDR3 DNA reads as TGTGCCAGCAGCCAATATCCGATGGGGTCCAATCAGCCCCAGCATTTT. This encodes CASSQYPMGSNQPQHF.